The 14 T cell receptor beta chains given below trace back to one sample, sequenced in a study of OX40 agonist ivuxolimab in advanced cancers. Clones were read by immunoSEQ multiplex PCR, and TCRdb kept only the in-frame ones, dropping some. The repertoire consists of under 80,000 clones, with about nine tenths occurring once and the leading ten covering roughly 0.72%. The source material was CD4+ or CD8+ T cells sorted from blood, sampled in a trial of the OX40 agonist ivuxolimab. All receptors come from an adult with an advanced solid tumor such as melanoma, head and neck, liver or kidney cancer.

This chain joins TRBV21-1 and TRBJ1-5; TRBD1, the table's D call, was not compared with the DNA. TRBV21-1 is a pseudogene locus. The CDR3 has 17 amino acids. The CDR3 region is CASSSDRTQRINQPQHF. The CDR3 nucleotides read TGTGCCAGCAGCTCTGACAGGACCCAAAGGATCAATCAGCCCCAGCATTTT.

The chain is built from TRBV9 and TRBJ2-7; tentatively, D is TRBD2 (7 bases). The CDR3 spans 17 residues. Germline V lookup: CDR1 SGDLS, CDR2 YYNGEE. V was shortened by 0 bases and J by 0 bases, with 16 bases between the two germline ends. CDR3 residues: CASSVVQGGKSSYEQYF. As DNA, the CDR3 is TGTGCCAGCAGCGTAGTACAGGGAGGGAAAAGCTCCTACGAGCAGTACTTC. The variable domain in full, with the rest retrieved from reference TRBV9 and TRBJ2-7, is DSGVTQTPKHLITATGQRVTLRCSPRSGDLSVYWYQQSLDQGLQFLIQYYNGEERAKGNILERFSAQQFPDLHSELNLSSLELGDSALYFCASSVVQGGKSSYEQYFGPGTRLTVT.

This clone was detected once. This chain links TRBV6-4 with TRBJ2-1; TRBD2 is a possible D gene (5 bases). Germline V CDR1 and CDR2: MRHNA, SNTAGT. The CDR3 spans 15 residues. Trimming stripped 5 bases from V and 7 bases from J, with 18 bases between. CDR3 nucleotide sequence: TGTGCCAGCAGTCGACAAACGGGAAGGTGGAATGAGCAGTTCTTC. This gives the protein CASSRQTGRWNEQFF.

The CDR3 DNA is TGTGCCAGCAGCCCGCAGGGGGGCTCCTACGAGCAGTACTTC. This encodes CASSPQGGSYEQYF. The gene calls are TRBV7-3 and TRBJ2-7, with TRBD1 as a possible D gene (7 bases). V gave up 5 bases and J gave up 0 bases, with 11 bases separating them. The CDR3 is made up of 14 amino acids. Germline assignment: CDR1 SGHTA and CDR2 FQGTGA.

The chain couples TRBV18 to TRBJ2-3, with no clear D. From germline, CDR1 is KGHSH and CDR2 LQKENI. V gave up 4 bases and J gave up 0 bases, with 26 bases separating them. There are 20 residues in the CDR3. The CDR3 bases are TGTGCCAGCTCACTTCTCCGGGTACGGACCCGACCATATAGCACAGATACGCAGTATTTT. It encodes CASSLLRVRTRPYSTDTQYF.

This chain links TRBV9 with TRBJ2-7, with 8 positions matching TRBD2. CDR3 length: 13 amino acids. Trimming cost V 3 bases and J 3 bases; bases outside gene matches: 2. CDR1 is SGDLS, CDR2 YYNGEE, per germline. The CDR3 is CASSARGGYEQYF. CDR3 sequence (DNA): TGTGCCAGCAGCGCCCGGGGGGGCTACGAGCAGTACTTC.

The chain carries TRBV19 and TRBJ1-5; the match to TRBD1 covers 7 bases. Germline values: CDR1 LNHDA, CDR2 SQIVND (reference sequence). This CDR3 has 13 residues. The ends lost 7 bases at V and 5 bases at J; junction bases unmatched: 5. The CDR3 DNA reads TGTGCCAGTACTGACAGGGACTATCAGCCCCAGCATTTT. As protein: CASTDRDYQPQHF.

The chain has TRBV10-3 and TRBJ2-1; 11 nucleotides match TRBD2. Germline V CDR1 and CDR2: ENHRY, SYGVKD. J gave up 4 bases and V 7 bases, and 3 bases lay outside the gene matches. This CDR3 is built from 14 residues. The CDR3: CAITGTSGYNEQFF. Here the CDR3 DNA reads TGTGCCATCACCGGGACTAGCGGATACAATGAGCAGTTCTTC.

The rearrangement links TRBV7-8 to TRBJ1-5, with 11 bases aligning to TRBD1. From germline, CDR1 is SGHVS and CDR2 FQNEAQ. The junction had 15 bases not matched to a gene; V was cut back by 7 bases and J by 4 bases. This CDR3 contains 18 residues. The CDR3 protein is CASTKGTGGGLGNQPQHF. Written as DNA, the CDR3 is TGTGCCAGCACCAAGGGGACAGGGGGGGGGCTTGGGAATCAGCCCCAGCATTTT.

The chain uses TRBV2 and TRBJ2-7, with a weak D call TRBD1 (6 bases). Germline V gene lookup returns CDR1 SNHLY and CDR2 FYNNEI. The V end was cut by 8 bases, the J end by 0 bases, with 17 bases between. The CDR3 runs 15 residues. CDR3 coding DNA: TGTGCCAGCGGGAGCCCAACAGGGAGCTCCTACGAGCAGTACTTC. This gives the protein CASGSPTGSSYEQYF.

CDR3 coding DNA: TGCGCCAGCAGTCAAGGAGGACAGGACAATCAGCCCCAGCATTTT. This sequence encodes CASSQGGQDNQPQHF. The chain has TRBV23-1 and TRBJ1-5, with 7 positions matching TRBD1. TRBV23-1 is treated as an ORF (open reading frame) with a function not yet certain. The CDR3 is 15 amino acids. Trimming removed 2 bases from V and 3 bases from J; junction bases left unmatched: 4.

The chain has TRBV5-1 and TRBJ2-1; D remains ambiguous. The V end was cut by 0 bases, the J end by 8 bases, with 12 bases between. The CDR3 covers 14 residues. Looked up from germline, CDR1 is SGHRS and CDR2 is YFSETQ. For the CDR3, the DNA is TGCGCCAGCAGCTTGGGACCAGCCAGCGATGAGCAGTTCTTC. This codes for CASSLGPASDEQFF.

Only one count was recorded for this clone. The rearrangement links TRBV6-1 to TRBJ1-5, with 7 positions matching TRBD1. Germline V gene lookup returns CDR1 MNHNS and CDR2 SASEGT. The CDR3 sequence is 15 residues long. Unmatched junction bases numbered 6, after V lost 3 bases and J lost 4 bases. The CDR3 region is CASSDGTTGNQPQHF. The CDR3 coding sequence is TGTGCCAGCAGTGACGGAACGACAGGGAATCAGCCCCAGCATTTT.

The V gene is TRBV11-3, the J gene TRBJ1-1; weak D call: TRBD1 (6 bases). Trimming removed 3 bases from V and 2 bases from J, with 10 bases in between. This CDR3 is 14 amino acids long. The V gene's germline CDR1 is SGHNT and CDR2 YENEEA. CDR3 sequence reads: CASSLGAANTEAFF. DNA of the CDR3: TGTGCCAGCAGCTTGGGGGCAGCTAACACTGAAGCTTTCTTT.